The 21 T cell receptor beta chains listed next were all sequenced from one sample in a study of blood T cell repertoires in COVID-19. The assay was immunoSEQ multiplex PCR, and TCRdb's table has in-frame clones only and misses some. The profile shows about 180,000 clones, more than 85% of them singletons. Input material: peripheral blood. These receptors all stem from a man aged 45-60 years with acute or convalescent COVID-19.

This clone appeared a single time. The chain combines TRBV19 with TRBJ2-1; 9 bases align to TRBD2. With V trimmed by 7 bases and J by 4 bases, 14 bases remained unmatched. The CDR3 covers 17 residues. Germline loops: CDR1 LNHDA, CDR2 SQIVND (reference sequence). Written as DNA, the CDR3 is TGTGCCAGTAAGAAGGGACTAGCAGAAAAGATTTACAATGAGCAGTTCTTC. It translates to CASKKGLAEKIYNEQFF.

This chain uses TRBV18 with TRBJ2-7; D gene uncertain. There are 13 residues in the CDR3. Germline lookup yields CDR1 KGHSH and CDR2 LQKENI. The V and J ends lost 2 bases and 2 bases respectively, with 7 bases between them. CDR3 sequence: CASSPVETYEQYF. The CDR3 DNA is TGTGCCAGCTCACCAGTTGAGACCTACGAGCAGTACTTC.

The chain carries TRBV19 and TRBJ2-1, with D possibly being TRBD2 (7 bases). Germline V gene lookup returns CDR1 LNHDA and CDR2 SQIVND (reference sequence). This CDR3 has 15 residues. V lost 0 bases and J 5 bases, leaving 11 bases between the germline ends. CDR3: CASSIERRGHNEQFF. CDR3 in DNA: TGTGCCAGTAGTATAGAACGGCGGGGGCACAATGAGCAGTTCTTC.

This clone has only one observation. The rearrangement uses TRBV15 and TRBJ1-4; D gene ambiguous. V lost 0 bases and J 8 bases, leaving 7 bases between the germline ends. CDR3 length: 13 amino acids. From germline, CDR1 is LNHNV and CDR2 YYDKDF (reference sequence). CDR3 sequence: CATSRDPGEKLFF. The CDR3 bases are TGTGCCACCAGCAGAGATCCCGGGGAAAAACTGTTTTTT. Together with reference TRBV15 and TRBJ1-4, the CDR3 gives the full variable domain: DAMVIQNPRYQVTQFGKPVTLSCSQTLNHNVMYWYQQKSSQAPKLLFHYYDKDFNNEADTPDNFQSRRPNTSFCFLDIRSPGLGDTAMYLCATSRDPGEKLFFGSGTQLSVL.

The V gene is TRBV9, the J gene TRBJ1-6; D remains ambiguous. Trimming shortened V by 2 bases and J by 4 bases, and 10 bases separated the two germline ends. CDR3 length equals 15 residues. Germline lookup yields CDR1 SGDLS and CDR2 YYNGEE. CDR3 DNA sequence: TGTGCCAGCAGCGTGGACTCGGGTTATAATTCACCCCTCCACTTT. This encodes CASSVDSGYNSPLHF.

V gene TRBV6-5 combines with J gene TRBJ2-2, with 9 bases fitting TRBD1. V lost 4 bases, J lost 6 bases, and 9 bases stayed unmatched. The CDR3 spans 16 residues. Germline lookup yields CDR1 MNHEY and CDR2 SVGAGI. CDR3 nucleotides: TGTGCCAGCAGTTTAATAGCCGGGACAGGGTCCGGGGAGCTGTTTTTT. It translates to CASSLIAGTGSGELFF.

The CDR3 is CASSPGTVSGNTIYF. In nucleotides, the CDR3 is TGTGCCAGCAGTCCGGGGACAGTCTCTGGAAACACCATATATTTT. V usage is TRBV28 and J usage is TRBJ1-3, with 7 bases fitting TRBD1. There are 15 residues in the CDR3. Germline V lookup: CDR1 MDHEN, CDR2 SYDVKM. V gave up 5 bases and J gave up 0 bases; unmatched junction bases: 4. The complete variable domain, with remaining parts taken from reference TRBV28 and TRBJ1-3, reads DVKVTQSSRYLVKRTGEKVFLECVQDMDHENMFWYRQDPGLGLRLIYFSYDVKMKEKGDIPEGYSVSREKKERFSLILESASTNQTSMYLCASSPGTVSGNTIYFGEGSWLTVV.

This clone was detected only once. The rearrangement uses TRBV5-1 and TRBJ2-3, with 8 bases identical to TRBD2. The CDR3 spans 15 residues. CDR1 and CDR2 (germline): SGHRS, YFSETQ. V shed 3 bases, J shed 8 bases, and the junction held 11 bases outside the gene matches. The CDR3: CASSSRLREGGTQYF. CDR3 in DNA: TGCGCCAGCAGCTCCCGACTACGGGAGGGTGGTACGCAGTATTTT.

The chain joins TRBV28 to TRBJ1-1; D unresolved. Germline CDR1 and CDR2: MDHEN and SYDVKM. This CDR3 comprises 13 residues. Trimming took 10 bases from V and 1 from J, leaving 13 bases between them. CDR3 amino acids: CAIGPVGNTEAFF. The CDR3 DNA follows: TGTGCCATCGGTCCGGTCGGGAACACTGAAGCTTTCTTT.

V gene TRBV28 combines with J gene TRBJ1-6; no firm D call. V was clipped by 7 bases and J by 0 bases, with 16 bases between them. The CDR3 totals 17 residues. Germline V CDR1 and CDR2: MDHEN, SYDVKM. CDR3 in DNA: TGTGCCAGCACCACCTTCGCCGGGAGCTCCTATAATTCACCCCTCCACTTT. It is translated as CASTTFAGSSYNSPLHF.

This clone was recorded only once. The chain employs TRBV9 and TRBJ2-1, with no clear D. The CDR3 is 14 residues long. CDR1 is SGDLS and CDR2 is YYNGEE in the germline V gene. The V end lost 0 bases, the J end lost 5 bases, and 9 bases lay between the germline ends. In DNA, the CDR3 is TGTGCCAGCAGCGTAGTGTACGGAGACAATGAGCAGTTCTTC. It encodes CASSVVYGDNEQFF.

This rearrangement joins TRBV28 to TRBJ1-5; unclear D gene. The V end was cut by 7 bases, the J end by 5 bases, with 15 bases between. CDR1 and CDR2 (germline): MDHEN, SYDVKM. This CDR3 comprises 14 residues. The CDR3 loop is CASTPPTSHQPQHF. The DNA of the CDR3 is TGTGCCAGCACCCCCCCGACAAGTCATCAGCCCCAGCATTTT.

This chain uses TRBV7-3 with TRBJ2-3, with D perhaps matching TRBD1 (6 bases). The CDR3 totals 15 residues. Germline lookup yields CDR1 SGHTA and CDR2 FQGTGA. Trimming shortened V by 5 bases and J by 2 bases, and 14 bases separated the two germline ends. The CDR3 protein is CASSIQGRPTDTQYF. The CDR3 coding sequence is TGTGCCAGCAGCATCCAGGGGCGTCCCACAGATACGCAGTATTTT.

The genes are TRBV27 and TRBJ2-3; 13 bases agree with TRBD2. V lost 2 bases to trimming and J lost 5 bases; unmatched junction nucleotides: 7. The CDR3 contains 17 residues. Germline assignment: CDR1 MNHEY and CDR2 SMNVEV (reference sequence). The CDR3 region has the DNA TGTGCCAGCAGTTTAGGGACTAGCGGGATCCCTCAAGATACGCAGTATTTT. It translates to CASSLGTSGIPQDTQYF.

This clone was observed once. V is TRBV4-1 and J is TRBJ1-2, with a tentative D call TRBD1 (5 bases). The CDR3 length is 14 residues. CDR1 MGHRA and CDR2 YSYEKL come from the germline V gene. V was trimmed by 0 bases and J by 4 bases, leaving 9 bases between them. CDR3: CASSQDRVGYGYTF. The CDR3, as DNA: TGCGCCAGCAGCCAAGACAGGGTGGGCTATGGCTACACCTTC.

The chain carries TRBV7-2 and TRBJ2-1; 11 bases align to TRBD2. V was pared by 6 bases and J by 8 bases, with 15 bases of the junction left unmatched. This CDR3 region has 17 residues. In germline, CDR1 is SGHTA, CDR2 FQGNSA. In DNA form, the CDR3 reads TGTGCCAGCAGGGAACATAGCGGGGGGGCGTTACCGGATGAGCAGTTCTTC. It is translated as CASREHSGGALPDEQFF.

J is TRBJ2-7 and V is TRBV11-2, with D maybe TRBD1 (6 bases). The CDR3 runs to 13 residues. Germline CDR1 SGHAT, CDR2 FQNNGV. The ends were cut back, 6 bases at V and 2 bases at J, with 11 bases in the middle. CDR3 protein: CASSSGTTYEQYF. The DNA for the CDR3 is TGTGCCAGCAGTTCCGGGACAACCTACGAGCAGTACTTC.

The rearrangement links TRBV2 to TRBJ1-4, with 8 bases matching TRBD1. V was pared by 7 bases and J by 4 bases, with 5 bases of the junction left unmatched. The germline CDR1 and CDR2 sequences are SNHLY and FYNNEI. This CDR3 spans 14 amino acids. CDR3 protein: CASKQGGGNEKLFF. The CDR3 region has the DNA TGTGCCAGCAAACAGGGGGGTGGTAATGAAAAACTGTTTTTT.

The rearrangement uses TRBV28 and TRBJ1-3; D is undetermined. Looked up from germline, CDR1 is MDHEN and CDR2 is SYDVKM. The CDR3 has 15 residues. V was clipped by 5 bases and J by 2 bases, with 13 bases between them. The CDR3 region has the DNA TGTGCCAGCAGTCCCTTTCCGGGGACTGGAAACACCATATATTTT. Its protein product is CASSPFPGTGNTIYF.

This clone has just one count. One end of the junction does not line up with germline, which may come from a read error. The rearrangement uses TRBV9 and TRBJ2-2, with TRBD2 as a possible D gene (6 bases). Germline lookup yields CDR1 SGDLS and CDR2 YYNGEE. The CDR3 has 16 residues. The CDR3 coding sequence is TGTGCCAGCAGCGTAGCTATGGGGGGAGTCACCCGGGAGCTGTTTTTT. Translated, it gives CASSVAMGGVTRELFF.

V and J are TRBV25-1 and TRBJ2-1; 8 bases map to TRBD2. This CDR3 region has 16 residues. With 5 bases clipped from V and 5 bases from J, the junction kept 11 bases outside the gene matches. CDR1 is MGHDK and CDR2 is SYGVNS in the germline V gene. CDR3 DNA sequence: TGTGCCAGCAGTTCCAGCGGGAGTTGGTTGAACAATGAGCAGTTCTTC. Translated: CASSSSGSWLNNEQFF.